A selection of T cell receptor beta chains follows, all from one sample in a study of cytomegalovirus exposure and HLA in healthy donors. Assay used: immunoSEQ multiplex PCR; TCRdb lists only in-frame clones, some missing. The sample lists about 160,000 clones, about 80% occurring once. Material: PBMCs. Receptors were obtained from a female donor in good health and CMV-seronegative. Each CDR3 is given without its conserved first and last residue.

v_call cdr3_aa
TRBV28 ASRNSGGRETQY
TRBV5-4 ASSLDRQEQY
TRBV5-1 ASSLGEPPLH
TRBV5-1 ASSRISGRPDNEQF
TRBV9 ASSVEILCYEQY
TRBV5-4 ASSPLGTGVETQY
TRBV4-1 ASSQDRGVSDTQY
TRBV1 TSSQDPEPDRGIDTGELF
TRBV5-1 ASSPTGTGYNEQF
TRBV5-4 ASSFSGGGVGANVLT
TRBV5-1 ASSPRPAAGNEKLF
TRBV19 ASSIDRRDRDEAF
TRBV19 ASSIYGGRLDQPQH
TRBV27 ASSFSGDTEAF
TRBV9 ASSPGWGGTNEKLF
TRBV5-1 ASSPGLAGAQYEQY
TRBV9 ASSVATSAGTEAF
TRBV6-5 ASRLNTGVSQPQH
TRBV18 ASSGGTGTEAF
TRBV27 ASSYTGGGQPQH
TRBV7-9 ASSLRSGGNYGYT
TRBV30 AWSVFRTEGKNIQY
TRBV6-1 ASSGPGQASGNTIY
TRBV6-5 ASRLGTANEKLF
TRBV19 ASSIADSSYEQY
TRBV2 ASSVGAGGQPQH
TRBV30 AWSTSYEQY
TRBV7-2 ASSSAASYEQY
TRBV9 ASSGEGGTSGTDTQY
TRBV6-1 ASKTETGAYEQY
TRBV2 ASSPQGARDNSPLH
TRBV29-1 SVQQGDNSPLH
TRBV5-8 ASSLYASGSTRDTQY
TRBV27 ASGRDNGVTGANVLT
TRBV7-9 ASSLSPGQGPEAF
TRBV30 AWSRTVKNTEAF
TRBV27 ASSSGSSYNEQF
TRBV4-1 ANSLTNTGELF
TRBV6-1 ASSEGRGSQPQH
TRBV18 ASSYPGQGYTGELF